This T cell receptor (beta chain) derives from a study of cytomegalovirus exposure and HLA in healthy donors. The study, taken as a whole, reports: Cytomegalovirus-associated TCR beta chains were listed, numbering approximately 150.

Use of 60 Vbeta and 13 Jbeta primers characterized the PCR. Clones were sequenced by immunoSEQ multiplex PCR, and TCRdb holds only the in-frame ones, with some missing. Of approximately 200,000 clones in the sample, 85% were seen once. About this clone itself: Its antigen is not identified. In the same sample, other DNA sequences code for this CDR3.

The trim removed 5 bases at V and 4 bases at J, leaving 5 bases unmatched. The CDR3 sequence is 15 residues long. CDR1 and CDR2 (germline): MNHEY, SVGAGI. The rearrangement links TRBV6-5 to TRBJ1-5; 10 positions match TRBD1. The clonotype was recovered from a woman between 45 and 65 years old in good health and CMV-seronegative. The source material was PBMCs. The CDR3 sequence is CASSQDRGRNQPQHF. Here the CDR3 DNA reads TGTGCCAGCAGTCAAGACAGGGGGCGGAATCAGCCCCAGCATTTT.